This TCR beta chain was identified in a study of blood T cell repertoires in COVID-19. Trimming took off 4 bases at V and 1 base at J, with 10 bases between the two ends. Germline V gives CDR1 SGHAT, CDR2 FQNNGV. The CDR3 sequence is 15 residues long. Here immunoSEQ multiplex PCR was the method, and the copy in TCRdb shows in-frame clones only, minus some. The repertoire has roughly 150,000 clones, about 77% of them found once; the top ten carry more than 11%. This receptor was obtained from a woman older than 75 with acute or convalescent COVID-19. Sequenced material: peripheral blood. V and J are TRBV11-2 and TRBJ2-2, with a possible D match to TRBD1 (6 bases). CDR3 DNA sequence: TGTGCCAGCAGCTCCGACAGGCGGAACACCGGGGAGCTGTTTTTT. It specifies CASSSDRRNTGELFF.